In this sample, the clone carrying this T cell receptor beta chain turned up once. This CDR3 has 15 amino acids. Germline V gene sequence: CDR1 SGHTA, CDR2 FQGNSA. Trimming shortened V by 0 bases and J by 3 bases, and 8 bases separated the two germline ends. These data come from a study of patients and donors after allogeneic stem cell transplantation. TCRdb re-called the RT-PCR reads with MiXCR, one entry per CDR3 protein. The table shows around 200,000 distinct CDR3 sequences, with about 38% occurring only once. The origin of this receptor is a human donor who was either an allogeneic HSCT recipient or a stem cell or donor lymphocyte infusion donor (not recorded which). It is not recorded whose cells these are; they may come from a transplant donor. The rearrangement links TRBV7-2 to TRBJ2-2, with D uncertain. Sequencing used blood, either unsorted or a sorted T cell fraction (not recorded which). The CDR3 DNA is TGTGCCAGCAGCTTAGCTCCTTATCACACCGGGGAGCTGTTTTTT. The encoded protein is CASSLAPYHTGELFF.